The next 20 T cell receptor beta chains were all read from a single sample in a study of early T cells in non-severe SARS-CoV-2 infection. TCRdb fed the 5' RACE reads into MiXCR, producing one record per CDR3 protein. Of some 91,000 distinct CDR3 sequences in the sample, more than 12% are singletons; the top ten hold 5.5% to 7%. The material sequenced was whole blood. These receptors all come from an adult who was a healthcare worker with PCR-confirmed SARS-CoV-2 infection or an uninfected control (not recorded which).

This clonotype was recorded a few times. The chain combines TRBV28 with TRBJ2-3; tentative D call: TRBD1 (6 bases). The V gene's germline CDR1 is MDHEN and CDR2 SYDVKM. With 3 bases removed from V and 3 bases from J, the gap between germline ends came to 13 bases. The CDR3 covers 15 residues. CDR3 loop: CASSLGAQQTDTQYF. The CDR3 nucleotides read TGTGCCAGCAGTTTGGGGGCACAGCAGACAGATACGCAGTATTTT.

This clonotype has a single count. The V call is TRBV5-6, the J call TRBJ2-6, with D possibly being TRBD2 (5 bases). Germline V CDR1 and CDR2: SGHDT, YYEEEE. Trimming removed 4 bases at V and 0 bases at J, with 17 bases between. The CDR3 runs to 18 residues. CDR3 coding DNA: TGTGCCAGCAGCCAGGCTTCGGGATTTGACTCTGGGGCCAACGTCCTGACTTTC. Amino acid sequence: CASSQASGFDSGANVLTF.

The rearrangement links TRBV24-1 to TRBJ2-5; 7 bases are shared with TRBD1. The CDR3 loop spans 14 amino acids. The germline CDR1 and CDR2 sequences are KGHDR and SFDVKD. Germline trimming cut 7 bases from V and 4 bases from J; bases unmatched to any gene: 8. CDR3 DNA: TGTGCCACCAGAGGATATGGGACAGTAGAGACCCAGTACTTC. Translation: CATRGYGTVETQYF.

There are a few counts of this clonotype. The chain is built from TRBV10-3 and TRBJ2-7, with TRBD2 matching over 9 bases. The trim removed 5 bases at V and 6 bases at J, leaving 8 bases unmatched. Germline loops: CDR1 ENHRY, CDR2 SYGVKD. The CDR3 is 14 amino acids. The DNA for the CDR3 is TGTGCCATCAGTCATAGCGGGAGATCACTCGAGCAGTACTTC. Encoded protein: CAISHSGRSLEQYF.

This clonotype turned up a few times. The chain has TRBV20-1 and TRBJ1-1; D not certain. Looked up from germline, CDR1 is DFQATT and CDR2 is SNEGSKA (reference sequence). The CDR3 extends over 11 amino acids. The V gene lost 1 base and the J gene lost 8 bases, with 8 bases spanning the gap. As DNA, the CDR3 is TGCAGTGCTAGAGGGAGTCGGGAAGCTTTCTTT. Translation gives CSARGSREAFF.

The sample holds a few counts of this clonotype. The chain joins TRBV7-2 to TRBJ2-1; D is perhaps TRBD2 (6 bases). The CDR3 covers 14 residues. Germline CDR1 is SGHTA and CDR2 is FQGNSA. V was pared by 5 bases and J by 6 bases, with 14 bases between. CDR3 region: CASSPDYTTNEQFF. CDR3 bases: TGTGCCAGCAGCCCGGACTACACTACCAATGAGCAGTTCTTC. Full variable domain (remainder filled in from reference TRBV7-2 and TRBJ2-1): GAGVSQSPSNKVTEKGKDVELRCDPISGHTALYWYRQSLGQGLEFLIYFQGNSAPDKSGLPSDRFSAERTGGSVSTLTIQRTQQEDSAVYLCASSPDYTTNEQFFGPGTRLTVL.

The sample holds a few counts of this clonotype. The chain carries TRBV4-3 and TRBJ2-7; TRBD2 aligns across 12 bases. The CDR3 has 15 amino acids. Germline CDR1 reads LGHNA; CDR2 reads YSLEER. The V segment lost 1 base and the J segment 4 bases; nucleotides outside the gene matches: 2. In DNA form, the CDR3 reads TGCGCCAGCAGCCAAGTAGGGACTAGCGGGTACGAGCAGTACTTC. Residues: CASSQVGTSGYEQYF.

This clonotype occurred a few times. The rearrangement links TRBV28 to TRBJ2-1; weak D call: TRBD1 (5 bases). Trimming removed 6 bases from V and 4 bases from J, with 10 bases in between. Germline CDR1 and CDR2: MDHEN and SYDVKM. This CDR3 comprises 13 residues. CDR3 nucleotides: TGTGCCAGCAGGTCAGCAGGGTACAATGAGCAGTTCTTC. Translated: CASRSAGYNEQFF.

This clonotype has at least ten counts. V gene TRBV5-5 combines with J gene TRBJ2-3; D unclear. There are 14 residues in the CDR3. V lost 4 bases and J lost 0, with 9 bases in between. The germline CDR1 and CDR2 sequences are SGHKS and YYEKEE (reference sequence). The chain's CDR3 is CASSMDVSTDTQYF. CDR3 coding DNA: TGTGCCAGCAGCATGGACGTTAGCACAGATACGCAGTATTTT.

This sequence joins TRBV2 and TRBJ2-7, with 7 bases fitting TRBD2. Germline values: CDR1 SNHLY, CDR2 FYNNEI. This CDR3 is 15 amino acids long. The V gene end was trimmed by 2 bases and the J gene end by 5 bases; junction bases not matched to a gene: 9. CDR3 nucleotide sequence: TGTGCCAGCAGTGAACAAGGGCTAGCGGCCCACGAGCAGTACTTC. It is translated as CASSEQGLAAHEQYF.

V is TRBV7-8 and J is TRBJ1-1; no definite D call. Germline V gene lookup returns CDR1 SGHVS and CDR2 FQNEAQ. V was shortened by 5 bases and J by 4 bases, with 17 bases between the two germline ends. This CDR3 region has 15 residues. CDR3 nucleotides: TGTGCCAGCAGCCCACCCGGGCGGCTGACCACTGAAGCTTTCTTT. This encodes CASSPPGRLTTEAFF.

This clonotype was found many times. The gene calls are TRBV28 and TRBJ2-7, with D hard to call. This CDR3 is 11 amino acids long. CDR1 MDHEN and CDR2 SYDVKM come from the germline V gene. The V end was cut by 5 bases, the J end by 3 bases, with 5 bases between. The CDR3 reads CASSLLYEQYF. DNA of the CDR3: TGTGCCAGCAGTCTCCTCTACGAGCAGTACTTC.

The chain uses TRBV19 and TRBJ2-3; tentative D call: TRBD2 (6 bases). The CDR3 sequence is 16 residues long. V shed 0 bases and J shed 10 bases, with 20 bases lying between them. The germline CDR1 and CDR2 sequences are LNHDA and SQIVND (reference sequence). The CDR3 is CASSIDSGRLGVAQYF. In DNA form, the CDR3 reads TGTGCCAGTAGTATAGATAGCGGCAGGCTCGGGGTGGCGCAGTATTTT.

This clonotype was recorded a few times. V is TRBV11-2 and J is TRBJ2-1, with TRBD2 matching 8 bases. Germline V gene sequence: CDR1 SGHAT, CDR2 FQNNGV. Trimming took 3 bases from V and 0 from J; bases not matched to a gene: 10. This CDR3 contains 18 residues. The CDR3 reads CASSFGGAGSSSYNEQFF. The CDR3 DNA sequence: TGTGCCAGCAGCTTCGGGGGGGCGGGAAGCTCCTCCTACAATGAGCAGTTCTTC.

This clonotype was recorded many times. This chain joins TRBV20-1 and TRBJ2-5; 8 bases are shared with TRBD1. This CDR3 contains 14 residues. The germline V gene has CDR1 DFQATT and CDR2 SNEGSKA (reference sequence). V shed 6 bases and J 1 base; nucleotides not matched to a gene: 7. The CDR3: CSAGQGRGQETQYF. CDR3 DNA sequence: TGCAGTGCAGGACAGGGAAGGGGCCAAGAGACCCAGTACTTC.

At least ten counts were recorded for this clonotype. The CDR3 DNA sequence: TGTGCCAGCAGGGAAACTAGCGGGAGTTTTCCAGATACGCAGTATTTT. Translation: CASRETSGSFPDTQYF. This sequence joins TRBV11-2 and TRBJ2-3; 11 bases agree with TRBD2. This CDR3 region has 16 residues. The V gene end was trimmed by 6 bases and the J gene end by 4 bases; junction bases not matched to a gene: 9. Per the germline V gene, CDR1 is SGHAT and CDR2 is FQNNGV.

This clonotype was found once. This may be a read error, as it is one base from a much larger clone. The V gene is TRBV20-1, the J gene TRBJ1-1; TRBD1 agrees at 7 bases. The CDR3 is 10 residues long. The V segment lost 4 bases and the J segment 12 bases; nucleotides outside the gene matches: 5. Germline loops: CDR1 DFQATT, CDR2 SNEGSKA (reference sequence). CDR3 sequence (DNA): TGCAGTGCTACCAACAGGGGTCCTTTCTTT. This sequence encodes CSATNRGPFF.

This clonotype was detected a few times. The V gene is TRBV6-5, the J gene TRBJ1-1; D gene unclear. The CDR3 runs to 14 residues. Germline V gives CDR1 MNHEY, CDR2 SVGAGI. V gave up 8 bases and J gave up 0 bases, with 13 bases separating them. The CDR3 reads CASSSPNLNTEAFF. The CDR3 bases are TGTGCCAGCTCGAGTCCCAACCTGAACACTGAAGCTTTCTTT.

The chain recombines TRBV3-1 with TRBJ2-3; no clear D gene. The germline V gene encodes CDR1 LGHDT and CDR2 YNNKEL (reference sequence). The ends were cut back, 4 bases at V and 2 bases at J, with 10 bases in the middle. There are 14 residues in the CDR3. CDR3: CASSPSSPTDTQYF. CDR3 coding DNA: TGTGCCAGCAGCCCCTCGTCGCCCACAGATACGCAGTATTTT.

This clonotype was counted between two and nine times. V gene TRBV19 combines with J gene TRBJ2-7, with TRBD2 as a possible D gene (5 bases). Germline V gene lookup returns CDR1 LNHDA and CDR2 SQIVND (reference sequence). The CDR3 has 13 amino acids. V was shortened by 3 bases and J by 5 bases, with 11 bases between the two germline ends. In nucleotides, the CDR3 is TGTGCCAGTAGTATCCGGGGTGCGGACGAGCAGTACTTC. Its protein product is CASSIRGADEQYF.